These T cell receptor beta chains were read from a single sample in a study of blood T cell repertoires in COVID-19. Here immunoSEQ multiplex PCR was the method, and the copy in TCRdb shows in-frame clones only, minus some. The sample lists under 300,000 clones, 88% occurring once. The specimen sequenced was PBMCs or T cells enriched from blood (not recorded which). The receptors originated from a woman aged 55-75 years in a cohort exposed to, infected with or recovered from COVID-19 (not recorded which). CDR3s include the opening cysteine and the closing phenylalanine or tryptophan. A D gene is named only where the DNA matches it firmly. Not all rows give a size; the values are once, few, many and, for expanded clones, a class.

v_call	clone_size	j_call	d_call	cdr3_aa	cdr3_nt
TRBV30	-	TRBJ2-7	-	CAWGRGGGTTYEQYF	TGTGCCTGGGGTAGAGGCGGCGGGACGACCTACGAGCAGTACTTC
TRBV5-1	-	TRBJ2-2	TRBD1	CASNPTGAGELFF	TGCGCCAGCAACCCAACAGGGGCCGGGGAGCTGTTTTTT
TRBV9	few	TRBJ1-4	-	CASSADSFPTTNEKLFF	TGTGCCAGCAGCGCAGACAGTTTCCCCACAACTAATGAAAAACTGTTTTTT
TRBV25-1	-	TRBJ1-5	-	CASSESRTVKNQPQHF	TGTGCCAGCAGTGAATCGAGGACAGTAAAAAATCAGCCCCAGCATTTT
TRBV28	-	TRBJ2-7	-	CASSSQQGLPDEQYF	TGTGCCAGCAGTTCGCAACAGGGTCTTCCGGACGAGCAGTACTTC
TRBV20-1	-	TRBJ2-7	-	CSARNSVEQYF	TGCAGTGCTAGGAACTCCGTCGAGCAGTACTTC
TRBV5-4	-	TRBJ1-2	TRBD1	CASSPDTWTGRDGYTF	TGTGCCAGCAGCCCGGACACCTGGACAGGGAGGGATGGCTACACCTTC
TRBV2	-	TRBJ2-6	-	CASRVQGRGANVLTF	TGTGCCAGCAGAGTGCAGGGGAGAGGGGCCAACGTCCTGACTTTC
TRBV13	-	TRBJ1-6	-	CASSIDRLMSPLHF	TGTGCCAGCAGCATCGACAGGCTAATGTCACCCCTCCACTTT
TRBV28	-	TRBJ2-7	TRBD2	CASRPGLAKYEQYF	TGTGCCAGCAGACCGGGACTAGCGAAATACGAGCAGTACTTC
TRBV4-2	once	TRBJ1-5	-	CASSRTGWDSNQPQHF	TGTGCCAGCAGCCGAACAGGGTGGGATAGCAATCAGCCCCAGCATTTT
TRBV27	-	TRBJ1-4	-	CASSFRASRGLEEKLFF	TGTGCCAGCAGTTTCCGAGCCAGCAGGGGCTTAGAGGAAAAACTGTTTTTT
TRBV3-1/TRBV3-2	-	TRBJ2-5	-	CASTLSGASETQYF	TGTGCCAGCACGTTGAGTGGGGCGTCGGAGACCCAGTACTTC
TRBV10-3	-	TRBJ2-3	TRBD1	CAISELRDRDTDTQYF	TGTGCCATCAGTGAACTCCGGGACAGGGACACAGATACGCAGTATTTT
TRBV10-1	-	TRBJ2-7	TRBD1	CASSEHRGYEQYF	TGCGCCAGCAGTGAGCACAGGGGCTACGAGCAGTACTTC
TRBV5-1	-	TRBJ1-2	TRBD1	CASSPSRTGGDGYTF	TGCGCCAGCAGCCCGAGCCGGACAGGGGGTGATGGCTACACCTTC
TRBV19	-	TRBJ2-7	-	CASSNRQTHYEQYF	TGTGCCAGTAGTAACCGACAGACCCACTACGAGCAGTACTTC
TRBV19	-	TRBJ2-3	TRBD2	CASSIVRAGVGTDTQYF	TGTGCCAGTAGTATAGTCCGAGCGGGAGTGGGCACAGATACGCAGTATTTT
TRBV28	-	TRBJ1-4	TRBD1	CASQGGTPLEKLFF	TGTGCCAGCCAGGGGGGAACCCCTCTTGAAAAACTGTTTTTT
TRBV9	-	TRBJ2-7	TRBD2	CASSVRAGGSYEQYF	TGTGCCAGCAGCGTAAGGGCGGGGGGATCCTACGAGCAGTACTTC
TRBV6-6	-	TRBJ1-6	TRBD1	CASRLQGALNSPLHF	TGTGCCAGCAGGCTGCAGGGGGCGCTTAATTCACCCCTCCACTTT
TRBV11-2	-	TRBJ2-5	-	CASSPGTIETQYF	TGTGCCAGCAGCCCGGGAACCATAGAGACCCAGTACTTC
TRBV18	-	TRBJ2-5	TRBD2	CASSPQRERSETQYF	TGTGCCAGCTCACCACAGCGGGAGCGCTCAGAGACCCAGTACTTC
TRBV24-1	-	TRBJ2-1	TRBD2	CATSDFPGGGNEQFF	TGTGCCACCAGTGATTTTCCGGGAGGAGGAAATGAGCAGTTCTTC
TRBV5-1	-	TRBJ2-1	TRBD2	CASSALPSGAYNEQFF	TGCGCCAGCAGCGCCCTACCTAGCGGAGCCTACAATGAGCAGTTCTTC